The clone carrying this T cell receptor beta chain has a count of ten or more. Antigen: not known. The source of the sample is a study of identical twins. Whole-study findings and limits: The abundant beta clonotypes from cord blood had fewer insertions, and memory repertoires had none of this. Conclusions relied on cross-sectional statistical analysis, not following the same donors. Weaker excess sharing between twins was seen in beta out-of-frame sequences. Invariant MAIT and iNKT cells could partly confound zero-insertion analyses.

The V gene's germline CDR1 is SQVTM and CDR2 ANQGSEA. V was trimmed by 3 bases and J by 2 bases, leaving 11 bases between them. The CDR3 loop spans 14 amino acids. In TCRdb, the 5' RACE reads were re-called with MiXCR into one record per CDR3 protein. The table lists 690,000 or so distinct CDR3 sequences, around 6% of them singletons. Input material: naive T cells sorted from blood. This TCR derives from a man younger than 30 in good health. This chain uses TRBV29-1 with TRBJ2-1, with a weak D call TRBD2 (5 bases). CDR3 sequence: CSVDGVGAYNEQFF. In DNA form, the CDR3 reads TGCAGCGTTGACGGGGTGGGAGCCTACAATGAGCAGTTCTTC.